This TCR beta chain was profiled in a study of post-analysis software for immune sequencing data (dated by TCRdb to the mid-2010s). Turning to the overall study: Recorded disease courses included relapsing-remitting, secondary progressive and progressive-relapsing multiple sclerosis, with some patients lacking subtype annotation. Patient repertoires were compared against 11 to 12 previously published healthy control repertoires from donors aged about 6 to 27 years. A subset of samples was prepared in parallel using single-end sample barcoding, then pooled and co-amplified after Illumina adapter ligation. What the research found in general, with its limitations: When samples were clustered directly using the F measure, samples prepared in the same batch co-clustered strongly, which prompted a batch-effect correction. Multiple sclerosis patients had significantly lower normalized Chao1 diversity than controls, a result that suggests substantial peripheral T-cell clonal expansion. A handful of TRBV segments, including TRBV5-6, TRBV5-1 and TRBV20-1, were significantly more frequent in patients than controls. The multiple sclerosis patient group was slightly younger than the control group.

For this clonotype: It has no known antigen specificity. The sample holds no much larger clone one base away, and base qualities are not on file.

TCR beta repertoires were profiled from peripheral blood of approximately 13 young patients with multiple sclerosis to demonstrate the VDJtools post-analysis software. Multiple sclerosis patients were children and adolescents aged roughly 6 to 16 years. The CDR3 sequence holds 15 residues, the cysteine and phenylalanine included. The read is trimmed to its CDR3 DNA, 45 bases read in frame from base 1. Unmatched junction bases come to 7, with V trimmed by 3 bases and J by 5 bases. Based on the germline V gene, the CDR1 and CDR2 sequences are SGHNT and YENEEA. Receptor amplification or capture employed PCR. The sample was run on an Illumina HiSeq 2500. Unique molecular identifiers were incorporated into TCR beta cDNA libraries to reduce PCR and sequencing biases. Roughly 0.5 million cDNA molecules were obtained per 1 to 10 million input T cells, so each molecule approximated one T cell. The patient libraries were prepared and sequenced with the same protocol used for the earlier healthy control dataset. Samples belonging to the same batch were prepared together, multiplexed and sequenced on a shared HiSeq lane. The study's own analysis went as follows. Raw barcoded reads were processed with MIGEC, and single-read molecular identifier groups were discarded before consensus assembly and CDR3 extraction. Clonotype tables were post-analysed with VDJtools, and diversity was normalized by down-sampling all datasets to the smallest sample size. In repertoire overlap clustering, CDR3 amino acid sequences, but not nucleotide sequences, were matched to correct batch-related cross-sample contamination. The raw public data were reprocessed by TCRdb itself: fastp quality trimming at Q25, MiXCR clonotype calling, in-frame beta chains only. Identical CDR3 proteins give one entry, which carries the most common genes and DNA. For this entry, the V and J calls and clone size follow TCRdb and not the study's own pipeline. The sample profile shows approximately 250,000 distinct CDR3 sequences; 36% of them were found once. The top ten constitute less than 6% of the sample.

The sequence came from a girl between 5 and 17 years old with multiple sclerosis. The sequence joins TRBV11-3 to TRBJ2-1, with 7 bases in between that match TRBD2. The sequencing sample was made of blood. The DNA sequence reads TGTGCCAGCAGCTTTAGCGGGCCCACGGACAATGAGCAGTTCTTC. Its translation is CASSFSGPTDNEQFF.